This T cell receptor beta chain was identified in a study of cytomegalovirus exposure and HLA in healthy donors listed by TCRdb under 2017. For the wider study: In an earlier analysis of 587 of the donors, around 300 Gb of sequence data and some 120 million unique TCR beta sequences from 150 million to 200 million T cells were reported. Every discovery cohort repertoire had been produced on one sequencing platform. Among around 400 genotyped donors of the cohort, an average of roughly 240,000 unique TCR beta nucleotide sequences were sequenced per donor, around 20% of them non-productive. Alongside the repertoire data, information on donor age, sex, ethnicity and CMV serostatus was compiled. HLA typing included class I and class II loci at four-digit resolution. Among the approximately 400 genotyped donors, around 81% belonged to the genetic ancestry cluster associated with self-reported Caucasian donors. Because of strong linkage in the cohort, roughly 5 DR-DQ haplotypes were treated as single units for association and clustering. The study aimed to test whether signatures of past pathogen exposure could be identified by cataloging public T cell receptors. About 330 gigabases of sequencing data and 91 million or so unique TCR sequences made up an early release that covered over 550 HLA-typed donors. A later analysis re-examined previously published TCR beta repertoires from more than 600 donors and added high-resolution HLA genotyping to investigate patterns of TCR occurrence. The number of typed donors differed by locus: about 629-630 for A, B, C, DRB1 and DQB1; about 520 for DQA1; some 610 for DPA1; and around 450 for DPB1. In addition to the first cohort of several hundred subjects, a separate validation cohort of some 120 different subjects was used. The study used immunosequencing to profile the T cell repertoires of approximately 640 subjects and linked those repertoires to cytomegalovirus serostatus. Rather than drawing on any new phenotypic data, the later analysis identified candidate immune exposures from TCR beta sequences and the way those sequences occurred across donors. An earlier analysis of fewer than 750 of the donors used high-throughput TCR beta sequencing to judge whether each TCR beta V gene segment behaved as functional or pseudogenic. A later genetic analysis used genome-wide SNP genotypes for about three fifths of the 666 donors, treating that subset as a discovery cohort. High-throughput TCR immunosequencing, statistical association of individual TCRs with disease status, and machine learning were combined to predict cytomegalovirus infection status. What the authors observed across the whole study: Most CMV-associated TCR beta chains appeared to be HLA-restricted in a later analysis, and the HLA associations seemed to be driven largely by CMV exposure. A total of fewer than 200 TCR beta chains were listed by the study as associated with cytomegalovirus. A later genetic analysis reported fewer N-insertions in productive TCRs among donors in an Asian-associated ancestry cluster than the roughly 700-donor mean. Because counts were too low, seventeen rarely observed V segments, including chromosome 9 orphons, were excluded from the earlier analysis of about 500 of the donors. In vitro tests confirmed that a few of the cytomegalovirus-associated TCR beta chains recognize cytomegalovirus antigens. Correlated functional status among segregating V segments might be attributable to linkage disequilibrium, but an unknown experimental factor could not be ruled out. When HLA alleles, especially DR and DQ, strongly co-occurred, attributing TCR associations to individual alleles was difficult. Because HLA typing was missing for some donors at each locus, association tests included only the typed subset. An earlier analysis of approximately 500 of the donors showed that most TCR beta V segments appeared in productive rearrangements either about 87% or about 30% of the time, which broadly matched IMGT annotations. CMV serostatus was the only immune exposure information available for the cohort. A later genetic analysis associated a missense DCLRE1C variant with V-gene and J-gene trimming of TCR beta chains, and an independent cohort replicated the association. Presence/absence analyses assumed roughly uniform sequencing depth across donors, an assumption that may not hold. While some public TCRs were present in many individuals, most TCR sequences turned up only very rarely across donors. A later analysis found that TCR association rates varied across HLA loci, with DRB1 alleles showing the most associated TCRs and HLA-C alleles the fewest. At a false discovery rate of 0.05, a later analysis linked 15,000 to 20,000 TCR beta sequences to specific HLA alleles. Only TCR beta chains were sequenced in this cohort, and the absence of alpha or paired-chain data limited detectable features. A later analysis reported that several top co-occurrence clusters appeared linked to parvovirus B19, influenza, CMV and Epstein-Barr virus. In both the original and validation cohorts, the classifier was reported to diagnose cytomegalovirus status with high specificity and sensitivity. A cluster of highly shared sequence variants was judged likely to be a technical artifact of the sequencing pipeline. A further reported finding was that TCR beta sequences accurately predicted the HLA-A and HLA-B alleles for most subjects in the first cohort. In a later analysis, HLA-associated TCR beta chains showed more clonal expansion and lower generation probabilities than non-associated chains that were equally common. The authors suggested that the approach could potentially be generalized to other disease states and immunological phenotypes.

The method behind the library was the immunoSEQ multiplex PCR assay. For the multiplex PCR, a mixture combining 60 forward primers for TCR Vbeta segments and 13 reverse primers for TCR Jbeta segments was used. Amplification of the CDR3 region of rearranged TCR beta genes was performed with a multiplex PCR assay on genomic DNA. On the Illumina HiSeq System, the amplified TCR beta libraries were sequenced as 87-base-pair reads. As for how the authors treated the data: A later analysis tallied roughly 80 million unique TCR beta chains across the 666 repertoires, and some 10 million of those chains were shared by two or more donors. A nearest-neighbor algorithm error-corrected the raw reads and collapsed the reads into unique sequences, merging closely related sequences to remove PCR and sequencing errors. CDR3 sequences were aligned to IMGT reference sequences to assign V, D and J gene segments. Each retained sequence needed at least a six-nucleotide match to both a V gene segment and a J gene segment. Rearrangements were classified as productive when the CDR3 lacked stop codons and remained in frame with V and J, and all other rearrangements were classified as non-productive. CDR3 was defined by IMGT convention, running from the second conserved V-encoded cysteine to the conserved J-encoded phenylalanine. Sequences without an unambiguous match to a single V gene segment were excluded from the earlier analysis of about 600 of the donors. An earlier analysis of a few hundred of the donors called V segments functional above 56.7% productive rearrangements and segregating when the between-donor standard deviation exceeded 5%. A statistical classification framework was built for diagnosing cytomegalovirus status from the catalog of TCR beta chain sequences. V and J gene assignment, in a later analysis, came from comparing TCR nucleotide sequences with IMGT/GENE-DB human TR gene sequences. Using the TCRdist pipeline, a later analysis assigned CDR3 sequences along with most-parsimonious VDJ recombination scenarios. In a later analysis, every TCR beta chain was defined by the combination of its CDR3 amino acid sequence and its V-gene family, and reads without a unique V-gene family were dropped. To address suspected cross-contamination and a sequencing artifact, a later analysis removed under 600 highly shared, low-generation-probability nucleotide sequences. For each public chain, a later analysis derived a clonal expansion index from normalized ranks of inferred template counts within each repertoire. In a later analysis, generation probabilities were computed with a VDJ recombination model fitted to out-of-frame rearrangements, and the resulting probabilities were checked against IGoR. In a later analysis, hypergeometric tests were used to score TCR-TCR, TCR-HLA and TCR-CMV co-occurrence, with a repertoire-size bias correction applied to TCR pairs. False discovery rates were estimated in a later analysis by permuting HLA or CMV assignments 20 times. In a later analysis, co-occurring TCRs were grouped using DBSCAN, and TCRdist sequence similarity was added for clustering within HLA-allele-positive subsets. For co-occurrence clustering, repertoires with fewer than 30,000 or more than 120,000 public chains were excluded, along with about five repertoires with anomalous nucleotide sharing. TCRdb retrieved this table from immuneACCESS and kept in-frame rearrangements only. Not all clones are present; in checked studies, unresolved V genes account for under half, and no reason is known for the remainder. From that table come the V and J calls and clone size; the DNA was used to work out D and trimming. In this sample the table shows some 190,000 clones, about nine tenths of which occur a single time. The ten largest account for around 1.4% of the sample.

As concerns this clone: No antigen is known for it. The sample holds no much larger clone one base away, and base qualities are not on file.

The cohort consisted of 600 to 750 healthy bone marrow donors. At the time of sampling, all cohort members were nominally healthy, though unrecorded immune exposures were likely present. The donor was CMV seronegative and was included in the group of a few hundred seronegative cohort members. Each donor provided a peripheral blood sample, and peripheral blood mononuclear cells were used for TCR beta sequencing. Genomic DNA extraction from the blood cell samples was performed with the Qiagen DNeasy Blood Extraction Kit. This TCR was recovered from a man aged 25 to 40 in good health and CMV-seronegative. The sample was PBMCs.

The CDR3 region reads CAIRESGGTSTDQETQYF. Read as DNA, the sequence is TGTGCCATCCGGGAGAGCGGGGGGACCTCAACCGACCAAGAGACCCAGTACTTC. This chain joins TRBV10-3 to TRBJ2-5; 9 of the junction bases match TRBD2. The germline V gene specifies ENHRY as CDR1 and SYGVKD as CDR2. The CDR3 holds 18 amino acids from the cysteine to the phenylalanine. The CDR3 DNA has 54 bases and is translated from base 1. V is trimmed back by 8 bases and J by 0 bases, and the junction contains 16 bases that no gene match accounts for.